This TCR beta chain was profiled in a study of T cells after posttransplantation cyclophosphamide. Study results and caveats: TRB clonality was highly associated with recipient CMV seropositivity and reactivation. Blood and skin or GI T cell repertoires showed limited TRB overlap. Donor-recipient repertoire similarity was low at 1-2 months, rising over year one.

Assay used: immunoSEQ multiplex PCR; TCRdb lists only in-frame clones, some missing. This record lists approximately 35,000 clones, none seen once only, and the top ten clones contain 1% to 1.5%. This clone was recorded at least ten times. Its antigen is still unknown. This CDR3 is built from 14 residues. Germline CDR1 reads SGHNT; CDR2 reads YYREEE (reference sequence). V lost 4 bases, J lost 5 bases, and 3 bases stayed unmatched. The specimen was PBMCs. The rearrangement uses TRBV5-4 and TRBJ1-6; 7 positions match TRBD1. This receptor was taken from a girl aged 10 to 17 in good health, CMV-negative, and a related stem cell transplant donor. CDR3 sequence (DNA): TGTGCCAGCAGCCGACAGGGTAATAATTCACCCCTCCACTTT. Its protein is CASSRQGNNSPLHF.